These 8 T cell receptor beta chains share one sample of origin, sequenced in a study of monozygotic twins with inflammatory bowel disease. With the 5' RACE reads reprocessed, TCRdb shows one record per CDR3 protein and no DNA. This sample's clone table lists some 190,000 distinct CDR3 sequences. The sequencing input was blood. The receptors come from a human donor with ulcerative colitis or Crohn's disease, or a healthy co-twin of an affected twin (not recorded which).

The chain employs TRBV4-3 and TRBJ2-7; TCRdb outputs TRBD2, but without DNA this stays unchecked. This CDR3 is 15 amino acids long. The V gene's germline CDR1 is LGHNA and CDR2 YSLEER. This CDR3 reads CASSQGTSGRSEQYF.

The chain links TRBV5-1 to TRBJ1-5. Per germline, CDR1 SGHRS and CDR2 YFSETQ. This CDR3 comprises 13 residues. CDR3: CASSYGPNQPQHF.

The chain uses TRBV28 and TRBJ1-5; TCRdb selects TRBD1, and the lack of DNA leaves this call unchecked. The CDR3 extends over 15 amino acids. Germline CDR1 is MDHEN and CDR2 is SYDVKM. Here the CDR3 reads CASAVAGLRNQPQHF.

J is TRBJ2-1 and V is TRBV5-1; TCRdb outputs TRBD1, but without DNA this stays unchecked. This CDR3 spans 15 amino acids. CDR1 and CDR2 from the germline V gene are SGHRS and YFSETQ. The CDR3 region is CASSPTASSYNEQFF.

This chain uses TRBV4-2 with TRBJ2-2; as DNA is missing, the TRBD2 call by TCRdb cannot be tested. Germline V gene lookup returns CDR1 LGHNA and CDR2 YNFKEQ. This CDR3 comprises 17 residues. The CDR3 loop is CASSQLVILAGAGELFF.

The chain couples TRBV5-1 to TRBJ2-2; with no DNA, the TCRdb D assignment of TRBD1 cannot be verified. This CDR3 is built from 16 residues. Germline CDR1 SGHRS, CDR2 YFSETQ. CDR3 protein: CASSRGTGGATGELFF.

V gene TRBV5-6 combines with J gene TRBJ2-7; absent DNA, TCRdb's TRBD2 call cannot be checked. Germline CDR1 and CDR2: SGHDT and YYEEEE. This CDR3 has 15 amino acids. This CDR3 reads CASSRERGVTYEQYF. The full variable domain, its missing parts supplied by reference TRBV5-6 and TRBJ2-7, is DAGVTQSPTHLIKTRGQQVTLRCSPKSGHDTVSWYQQALGQGPQFIFQYYEEEERQRGNFPDRFSGHQFPNYSSELNVNALLLGDSALYLCASSRERGVTYEQYFGPGTRLTVT.

The V call is TRBV11-2, the J call TRBJ2-7; TCRdb indicates TRBD1, and absent DNA this call remains unverified. CDR1 is SGHAT and CDR2 is FQNNGV in the germline V gene. The CDR3 totals 14 residues. This CDR3 reads CASSLPGGPYEQYF.